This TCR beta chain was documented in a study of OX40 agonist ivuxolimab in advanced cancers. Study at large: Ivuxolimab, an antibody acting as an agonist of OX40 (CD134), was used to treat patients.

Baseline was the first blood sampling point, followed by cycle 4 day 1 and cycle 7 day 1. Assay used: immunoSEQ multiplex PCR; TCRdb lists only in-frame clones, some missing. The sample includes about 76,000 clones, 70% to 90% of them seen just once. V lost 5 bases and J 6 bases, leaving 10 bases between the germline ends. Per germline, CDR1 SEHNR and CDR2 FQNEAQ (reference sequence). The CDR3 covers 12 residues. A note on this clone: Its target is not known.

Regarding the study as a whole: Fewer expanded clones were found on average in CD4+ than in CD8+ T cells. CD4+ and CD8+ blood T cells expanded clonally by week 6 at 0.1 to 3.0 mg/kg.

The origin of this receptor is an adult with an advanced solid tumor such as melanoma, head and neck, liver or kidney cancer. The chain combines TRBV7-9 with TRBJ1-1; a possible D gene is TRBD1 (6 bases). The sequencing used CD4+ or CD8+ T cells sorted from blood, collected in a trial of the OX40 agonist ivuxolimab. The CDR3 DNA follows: TGTGCCAGCAGCACATACAGGGCTGAAGCTTTCTTT. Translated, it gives CASSTYRAEAFF.